This T cell receptor (beta chain) originates from a study of shared T cell receptors in the human thymus. This CDR3 contains 15 residues. V was shortened by 0 bases and J by 1 base, with 10 bases between the two germline ends. Germline-derived CDR1 and CDR2 are LGHNT and FRNRAP. Some clones are missing from TCRdb's copy, which holds only in-frame ones; the method was immunoSEQ multiplex PCR. The sample comprises about 730,000 clones, approximately 85% of which are singletons, and around 0.0094% rests with the top ten. In addition, the sample was reused for a study of human thymus T cells. That study adds: Thymic and blood repertoires showed apparently biased V and J gene usage. The related literature has documented a marked overlap of thymic repertoires among unrelated individuals.

The chain couples TRBV12-5 to TRBJ2-7; D is perhaps TRBD1 (5 bases). Sequencing was performed on thymocytes. The receptor was isolated from a girl less than two years old with a congenital heart defect. This CDR3 reads CASGLVWQGSYEQYF. The CDR3 DNA reads as TGTGCTAGTGGTTTGGTATGGCAGGGATCCTACGAGCAGTACTTC.